A single sample gave rise to the 2 T cell receptor beta chains below, sequenced in a study of blood T cell repertoires in COVID-19. The protocol was immunoSEQ multiplex PCR, while the TCRdb copy is restricted to in-frame clones and leaves out a portion. The sample includes hundreds of thousands of clones, 70% to 90% of them seen just once. The sequenced sample was PBMCs or T cells enriched from blood (not recorded which). The receptors were gathered from a middle-aged woman with acute COVID-19.

The chain carries TRBV5-3 and TRBJ2-7; tentative D call: TRBD1 (6 bases). TRBV5-3 is noted as an ORF with a role that remains uncertain. Trimming pared 4 bases from V and 5 bases from J, leaving 13 bases between. CDR3 length equals 13 residues. CDR3 sequence (DNA): TGTGCCAGAAGCCGGCGGCAGGGGAACGAGCAGTACTTC. It yields the protein CARSRRQGNEQYF.

V and J are TRBV5-1 and TRBJ1-4, with TRBD1 matching over 7 bases. The V segment lost 4 bases and the J segment 7 bases; nucleotides outside the gene matches: 7. This CDR3 comprises 14 residues. The germline CDR1 and CDR2 sequences are SGHRS and YFSETQ. CDR3 amino acids: CASSLTGRSEKLFF. The CDR3 DNA reads TGCGCCAGCAGCCTGACAGGGAGGAGTGAAAAACTGTTTTTT. Together with reference TRBV5-1 and TRBJ1-4, the CDR3 gives the full variable domain: KAGVTQTPRYLIKTRGQQVTLSCSPISGHRSVSWYQQTPGQGLQFLFEYFSETQRNKGNFPGRFSGRQFSNSRSEMNVSTLELGDSALYLCASSLTGRSEKLFFGSGTQLSVL.